A selection of T cell receptor beta chains follows, all from one sample in a study of OX40 agonist ivuxolimab in advanced cancers. The assay was immunoSEQ multiplex PCR, and TCRdb's table has in-frame clones only and misses some. The sample includes tens of thousands of clones, roughly four fifths of them seen just once. Sequenced material: CD4+ or CD8+ T cells sorted from blood, taken in a trial of the OX40 agonist ivuxolimab. The receptors were gathered from an adult with an advanced solid tumor such as melanoma, head and neck, liver or kidney cancer. Both conserved end residues are part of each CDR3. Each record gives: V gene, J gene, CDR3 protein.

>TRBV2|TRBJ1-2
CASRTGGDYGYTF
>TRBV29-1|TRBJ2-7
CSVEVTTGTGLYEQYF
>TRBV29-1|TRBJ2-7
CSTRTGIYEQYF
>TRBV7-2|TRBJ1-5
CASSLRGAGNQPQHF
>TRBV7-9|TRBJ2-1
CASSLVGTRKSEQFF
>TRBV6-1|TRBJ2-3
CASSRLQGDTQYF
>TRBV27|TRBJ2-7
CASSLSVTYEQYF
>TRBV29-1|TRBJ2-2
CSVEENTGELFF
>TRBV5-1|TRBJ2-5
CASRLSWQNQETQYF
>TRBV7-7|TRBJ2-1
CASSLALEDEQFF
>TRBV11-2|TRBJ2-5
CASSSGTSGSEQTQYF
>TRBV11-2|TRBJ2-7
CASSLRSGRGSYEQYF
>TRBV27|TRBJ2-2
CASSFDTRAGGLTGELFF
>TRBV5-1|TRBJ2-3
CASRSDRATDTQYF
>TRBV5-4|TRBJ2-3
CASSSRTSGTSTDTQYF
>TRBV2|TRBJ2-2
CASRLGGDSNTGELFF
>TRBV19|-
CASSTREGAYEQYF
>TRBV6-1|TRBJ2-7
CASSEANYEQYF
>TRBV6-5|TRBJ1-2
CASTPKGAANYGYTF
>TRBV6-5|TRBJ2-3
CASSLSGIFTDTQYF
>TRBV9|TRBJ2-5
CASTPGQLRELETQYF